This TCR beta chain came from a study of blood T cell repertoires in COVID-19. About the research overall: T cells, B-cell-depleted T cells, or PBMCs supplied cDNA or gDNA.

Seattle's cohort entered during active infection and was followed longitudinally. TCRdb's table, derived via immunoSEQ multiplex PCR, lists solely in-frame clones and lacks some. The table records roughly 230,000 clones, 85% to 90% of them present only once. After removal of 5 bases from V and 1 base from J, the junction contained 3 bases not matched to a gene. The CDR3 covers 15 residues. Germline loops: CDR1 SGHTA, CDR2 FQGNSA. The chain links TRBV7-2 to TRBJ1-3, with 9 bases matching TRBD1. This TCR came from a woman aged 60-75 years with COVID-19, enrolled during active disease. The sample comprised peripheral blood. The CDR3 is CASSPQGASGNTIYF. The CDR3 DNA is TGTGCCAGCAGCCCACAGGGGGCGTCTGGAAACACCATATATTTT. The variable domain in full, completed from reference TRBV7-2 and TRBJ1-3, reads GAGVSQSPSNKVTEKGKDVELRCDPISGHTALYWYRQSLGQGLEFLIYFQGNSAPDKSGLPSDRFSAERTGGSVSTLTIQRTQQEDSAVYLCASSPQGASGNTIYFGEGSWLTVV.